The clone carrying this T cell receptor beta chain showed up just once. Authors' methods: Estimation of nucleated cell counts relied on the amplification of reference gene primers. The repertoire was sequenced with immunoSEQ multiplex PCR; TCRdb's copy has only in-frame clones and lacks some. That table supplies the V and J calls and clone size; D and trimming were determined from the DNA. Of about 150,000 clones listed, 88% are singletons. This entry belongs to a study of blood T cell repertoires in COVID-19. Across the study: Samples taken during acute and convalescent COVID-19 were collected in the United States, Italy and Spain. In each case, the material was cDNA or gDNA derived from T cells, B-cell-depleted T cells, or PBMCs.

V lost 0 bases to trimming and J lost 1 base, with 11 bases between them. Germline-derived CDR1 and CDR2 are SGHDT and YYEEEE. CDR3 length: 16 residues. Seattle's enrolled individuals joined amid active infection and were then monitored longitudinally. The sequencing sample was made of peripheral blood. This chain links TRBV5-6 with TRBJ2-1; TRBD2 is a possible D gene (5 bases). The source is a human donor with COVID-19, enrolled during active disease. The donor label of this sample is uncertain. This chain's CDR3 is CASSLAASSSYNEQFF. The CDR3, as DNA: TGTGCCAGCAGCTTGGCGGCTAGCAGTTCCTACAATGAGCAGTTCTTC.